Each of the 16 T cell receptor beta chains below was sequenced from the same sample in a study of T cell responses to AZD1222 COVID-19 vaccine (dated by TCRdb to the early 2020s). The intended sense of this specimen's time point label: about 28 days (+/-7) after the second vaccine dose. Libraries were prepared through the immunoSEQ multiplex PCR assay. The source is immuneACCESS, and TCRdb retained only in-frame sequences with V and J called. Part of the clones is not carried over; for the studies checked, unresolved V genes explain less than half of this, and the remainder is unexplained. This sample has approximately 72,000 clones in its table, and 70% to 90% of those were observed once. Approximately 30% of the sample is in the top ten clones. The sequencing here drew on peripheral blood, taken 28 days after the second AZD1222 dose. The source of these receptors is an adult who received the AZD1222 COVID-19 vaccine.

This clone occurred a few times. The chain employs TRBV5-1 and TRBJ2-7; D possibly corresponds to TRBD2 (5 bases). The CDR3 spans 15 residues. Looked up from germline, CDR1 is SGHRS and CDR2 is YFSETQ. V was cut by 2 bases and J by 6 bases, with 18 bases left in between. CDR3 sequence reads: CASSFSSGSFSEQYF. The DNA for the CDR3 is TGCGCCAGCAGCTTTTCAAGCGGCAGCTTTAGCGAGCAGTACTTC.

This clone was recorded many times. This sequence joins TRBV28 and TRBJ1-5; D is unresolved. Looked up from germline, CDR1 is MDHEN and CDR2 is SYDVKM. Trimming took off 1 base at V and 2 bases at J, with 12 bases between the two ends. This CDR3 contains 16 residues. The CDR3 DNA reads as TGTGCCAGCAGTTTATTTCCCAGGAGAGGCAATCAGCCCCAGCATTTT. Residues: CASSLFPRRGNQPQHF.

The chain carries TRBV14 and TRBJ2-6, with TRBD1 matching 7 bases. Trimming cost V 4 bases and J 3 bases; bases outside gene matches: 6. Per germline, CDR1 SGHDN and CDR2 FVKESK. The length of the CDR3 is 16 residues. The CDR3 loop reads CASSLRRGSGANVLTF. The CDR3 nucleotides read TGTGCCAGCAGCCTACGCAGGGGGAGTGGGGCCAACGTCCTGACTTTC.

J is TRBJ2-1 and V is TRBV10-2, with D uncertain. The CDR3 spans 10 residues. Trimming shortened V by 8 bases and J by 7 bases, and 6 bases separated the two germline ends. CDR1 is WSHSY and CDR2 is SAAADI in the germline V gene. CDR3 in DNA: TGCGCCAGCCGGGCGAATGAGCAGTTCTTC. Its translation is CASRANEQFF.

In nucleotides, the CDR3 is TGTGCCAGCAGCAACCGACCGGGGGCTTCCTTTCGGAATGAGCAGTTCTTC. Its translation: CASSNRPGASFRNEQFF. The rearrangement links TRBV11-2 to TRBJ2-1, with D perhaps TRBD1 or TRBD2 (6 bases each). Germline CDR1 SGHAT, CDR2 FQNNGV. V was cut by 5 bases and J by 7 bases, with 24 bases left in between. The CDR3 contains 17 residues. Full variable domain (remainder filled in from reference TRBV11-2 and TRBJ2-1): EAGVAQSPRYKIIEKRQSVAFWCNPISGHATLYWYQQILGQGPKLLIQFQNNGVVDDSQLPKDRFSAERLKGVDSTLKIQPAKLEDSAVYLCASSNRPGASFRNEQFFGPGTRLTVL.

The chain couples TRBV7-8 to TRBJ1-2; D remains unclear. V was trimmed by 5 bases and J by 8 bases, leaving 15 bases between them. Germline V lookup: CDR1 SGHVS, CDR2 FQNEAQ. This CDR3 region has 13 residues. CDR3 protein: CASSPRRVGGYTF. DNA for the CDR3: TGTGCCAGCAGCCCCCGGCGGGTGGGCGGCTACACCTTC.

The rearrangement uses TRBV10-3 and TRBJ2-3, with D possibly called TRBD1 or TRBD2 (6 bases each). CDR1 is ENHRY, CDR2 SYGVKD, per germline. The CDR3 has 16 residues. V was trimmed by 3 bases and J by 6 bases, leaving 19 bases between them. DNA for the CDR3: TGTGCCATCAGTGAAGGAGGGGACACGAACGGGGATACGCAGTATTTT. This encodes CAISEGGDTNGDTQYF.

The V gene is TRBV7-9, the J gene TRBJ2-7, with D possibly being TRBD1 (6 bases). The CDR3 loop spans 15 amino acids. Trimming removed 1 base from V and 8 bases from J, with 18 bases in between. Germline V gene data show CDR1 as SEHNR and CDR2 as FQNEAQ (reference sequence). This chain's CDR3 is CASSLVGHQRGKQYF. The CDR3 bases are TGTGCCAGCAGCTTAGTGGGACATCAAAGAGGGAAGCAGTACTTC.

V is TRBV27 and J is TRBJ2-2; TRBD2 matches at 7 bases. J was trimmed by 6 bases and V by 0 bases; bases with no gene match: 10. Germline V gene data show CDR1 as MNHEY and CDR2 as SMNVEV (reference sequence). The CDR3 runs to 17 residues. CDR3 sequence reads: CASSLSFGLVGPGELFF. CDR3 DNA: TGTGCCAGCAGTTTATCGTTTGGACTAGTGGGCCCCGGGGAGCTGTTTTTT.

Only one count was recorded for this clone. This rearrangement joins TRBV2 to TRBJ2-7, with D perhaps TRBD1 (6 bases). The CDR3 totals 12 residues. Germline loops: CDR1 SNHLY, CDR2 FYNNEI. V lost 8 bases to trimming and J lost 11 bases, with 19 bases between them. The CDR3 reads CASSEGYRDKYF. CDR3 DNA sequence: TGTGCCAGCTCCGAGGGGTACAGGGATAAGTACTTC.

The chain joins TRBV9 to TRBJ2-2; D may be TRBD2 (5 bases). Germline V CDR1 and CDR2: SGDLS, YYNGEE. V lost 7 bases and J 1 base, leaving 14 bases between the germline ends. The CDR3 spans 15 residues. The CDR3 protein is CASAQRQENTGELFF. DNA of the CDR3: TGTGCCAGCGCCCAGCGGCAAGAGAACACCGGGGAGCTGTTTTTT.

The chain combines TRBV11-3 with TRBJ2-3; D gene uncertain. V lost 3 bases and J 4 bases, leaving 5 bases between the germline ends. Germline CDR1 SGHNT, CDR2 YENEEA. The CDR3 spans 12 residues. CDR3 nucleotide sequence: TGTGCCAGCAGCTTTGAGGCAGATACGCAGTATTTT. Amino acid sequence: CASSFEADTQYF.

The V and J genes are TRBV18 and TRBJ2-2, with 8 bases aligning to TRBD2. CDR1 and CDR2 (germline): KGHSH, LQKENI. With V trimmed by 2 bases and J by 8 bases, 13 bases remained unmatched. The CDR3 extends over 17 amino acids. The CDR3 sequence is CASSPSNAGGTGGELFF. The CDR3 DNA reads as TGTGCCAGCTCACCATCCAACGCGGGAGGTACCGGAGGGGAGCTGTTTTTT.

This clone occurred once. This chain uses TRBV18 with TRBJ2-7; tentatively, D is TRBD1 (6 bases). The CDR3 has 14 residues. The V gene's germline CDR1 is KGHSH and CDR2 LQKENI. V dropped 3 bases and J dropped 1 base, with 10 bases sitting between them. The CDR3 bases are TGTGCCAGCTCACCGTCAGGACAGTCCTACGAGCAGTACTTC. It translates to CASSPSGQSYEQYF. The variable domain in full, completed from reference TRBV18 and TRBJ2-7, reads NAGVMQNPRHLVRRRGQEARLRCSPMKGHSHVYWYRQLPEEGLKFMVYLQKENIIDESGMPKERFSAEFPKEGPSILRIQQVVRGDSAAYFCASSPSGQSYEQYFGPGTRLTVT.

The chain joins TRBV5-4 to TRBJ1-2; a weak D match, TRBD1 (5 bases). V shed 0 bases and J shed 2 bases, with 11 bases lying between them. From germline, CDR1 is SGHNT and CDR2 YYREEE (reference sequence). The length of the CDR3 is 15 residues. CDR3 in DNA: TGTGCCAGCAGCTTGGCCCCGGGACTGAACTATGGCTACACCTTC. Amino acid sequence: CASSLAPGLNYGYTF.

As concerns this clone: At one end the junction does not follow the germline gene, possibly because of a read error. The chain links TRBV4-3 to TRBJ1-2; D uncertain. Germline CDR1 is LGHNA and CDR2 is YSLEER. The CDR3 is 14 amino acids. Here the CDR3 DNA reads TGCGCCAGCAGCCAAGACAGAGCTAACTATAGCTACACCTTC. This sequence encodes CASSQDRANYSYTF.